This T cell receptor (beta chain) was profiled in a study of human T cells and chemical hapten exposure. Germline V gene sequence: CDR1 DFQATT, CDR2 SNEGSKA (reference sequence). Trimming removed 2 bases from V and 7 bases from J, with 21 bases in between. The length of the CDR3 is 16 residues. This clonotype was observed a handful of times. The sample's time point: patch test 1, 2 weeks after DPC sensitization. Treatment given: therapeutic diphenylcyclopropenone sensitization with weekly scalp DPC. In TCRdb, the RACE reads were re-called with MiXCR into one record per CDR3 protein. The repertoire holds around 380,000 distinct CDR3 sequences, with roughly 4.8% as singletons.

The TCR originated in a woman aged 45-60 years with alopecia areata. Some clones in this sample may be carry-over from other donors' samples. The chain joins TRBV20-1 to TRBJ2-1; D remains unclear. Sequenced here: whole blood, sampled in connection with sensitization to the hapten diphenylcyclopropenone (DPC). This CDR3 is CSARPFQGPTMNEQFF. CDR3 nucleotides: TGCAGTGCTAGACCCTTTCAAGGGCCGACGATGAATGAGCAGTTCTTC.